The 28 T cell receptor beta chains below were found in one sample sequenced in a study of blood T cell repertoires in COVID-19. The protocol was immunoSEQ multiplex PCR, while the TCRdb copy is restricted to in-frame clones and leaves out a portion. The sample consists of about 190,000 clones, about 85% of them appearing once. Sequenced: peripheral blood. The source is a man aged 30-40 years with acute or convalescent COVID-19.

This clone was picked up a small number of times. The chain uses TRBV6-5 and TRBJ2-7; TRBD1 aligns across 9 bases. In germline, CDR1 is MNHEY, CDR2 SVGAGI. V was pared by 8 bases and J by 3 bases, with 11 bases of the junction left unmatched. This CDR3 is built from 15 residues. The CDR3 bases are TGTGCCAGCCGCAATTCCGGGACAGGGAACTACGAGCAGTACTTC. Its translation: CASRNSGTGNYEQYF.

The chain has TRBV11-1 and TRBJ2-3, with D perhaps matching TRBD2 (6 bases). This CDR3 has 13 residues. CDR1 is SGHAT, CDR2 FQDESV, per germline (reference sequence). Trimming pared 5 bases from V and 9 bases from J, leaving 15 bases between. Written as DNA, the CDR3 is TGTGCCAGCAGCCCCCGGACTATCGTGACGCAGTATTTT. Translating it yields CASSPRTIVTQYF.

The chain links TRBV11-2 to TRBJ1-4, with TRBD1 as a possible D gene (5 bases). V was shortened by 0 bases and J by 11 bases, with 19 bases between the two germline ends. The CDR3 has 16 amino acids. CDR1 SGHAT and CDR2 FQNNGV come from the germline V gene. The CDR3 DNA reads TGTGCCAGCAGCTTAGAACTCGGCGGGACCTTGGGGAAACTGTTTTTT. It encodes CASSLELGGTLGKLFF.

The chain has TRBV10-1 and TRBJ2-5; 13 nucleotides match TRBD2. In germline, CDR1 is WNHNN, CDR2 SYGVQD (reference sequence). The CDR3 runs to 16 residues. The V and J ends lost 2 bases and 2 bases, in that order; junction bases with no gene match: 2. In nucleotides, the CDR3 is TGCGCCAGCAGTGAGGGACTAGCGGGAGTTCAAGAGACCCAGTACTTC. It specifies CASSEGLAGVQETQYF.

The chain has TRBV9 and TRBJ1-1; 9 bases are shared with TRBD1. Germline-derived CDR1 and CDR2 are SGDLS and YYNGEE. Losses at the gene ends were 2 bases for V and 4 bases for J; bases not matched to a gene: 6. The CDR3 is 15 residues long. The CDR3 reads CASSVRDRVGTEAFF. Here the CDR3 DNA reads TGTGCCAGCAGCGTCCGGGACAGGGTTGGCACTGAAGCTTTCTTT.

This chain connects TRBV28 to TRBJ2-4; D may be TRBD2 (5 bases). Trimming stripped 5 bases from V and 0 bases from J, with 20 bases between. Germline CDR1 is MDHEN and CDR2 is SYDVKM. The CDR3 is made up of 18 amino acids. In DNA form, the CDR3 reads TGTGCCAGCAGTCCCATCGGGCGCGGGCGAGTAGCCAAAAACATTCAGTACTTC. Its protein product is CASSPIGRGRVAKNIQYF.

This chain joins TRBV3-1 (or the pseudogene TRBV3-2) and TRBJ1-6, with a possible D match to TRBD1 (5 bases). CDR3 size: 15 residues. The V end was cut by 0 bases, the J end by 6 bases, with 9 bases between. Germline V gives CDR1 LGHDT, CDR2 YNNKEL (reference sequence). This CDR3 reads CASSQEWGVNSPLHF. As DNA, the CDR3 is TGTGCCAGCAGCCAAGAATGGGGGGTTAATTCACCCCTCCACTTT.

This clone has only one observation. The CDR3 DNA reads as TGTGCCAGCAAACCCCAGGGGGCAAGAGAGACCCAGTACTTC. This gives the protein CASKPQGARETQYF. J is TRBJ2-5 and V is TRBV28; 8 positions agree with TRBD1. CDR3 length: 14 amino acids. CDR1 is MDHEN and CDR2 is SYDVKM in the germline V gene. The V segment lost 7 bases and the J segment 4 bases; nucleotides outside the gene matches: 8.

CDR3 in amino acids: CASSPGTVNIQYF. The DNA of the CDR3 is TGTGCCAGCAGCCCGGGGACAGTAAACATTCAGTACTTC. V usage is TRBV5-4 and J usage is TRBJ2-4; 7 bases fit TRBD1. Germline CDR1 reads SGHNT; CDR2 reads YYREEE (reference sequence). V lost 4 bases, J lost 6 bases, and 4 bases stayed unmatched. The CDR3 loop spans 13 amino acids.

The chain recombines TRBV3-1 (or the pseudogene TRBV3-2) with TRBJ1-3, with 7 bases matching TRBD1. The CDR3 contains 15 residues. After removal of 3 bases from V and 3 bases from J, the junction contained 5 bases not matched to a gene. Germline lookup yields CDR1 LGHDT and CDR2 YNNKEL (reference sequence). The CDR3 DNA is TGTGCCAGCAGCCACAGGGGGTTGGGTGGAAACACCATATATTTT. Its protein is CASSHRGLGGNTIYF.

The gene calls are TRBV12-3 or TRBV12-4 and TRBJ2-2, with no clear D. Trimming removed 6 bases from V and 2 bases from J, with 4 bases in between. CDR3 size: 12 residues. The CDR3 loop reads CASRSNTGELFF. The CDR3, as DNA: TGTGCCAGCAGATCAAACACCGGGGAGCTGTTTTTT.

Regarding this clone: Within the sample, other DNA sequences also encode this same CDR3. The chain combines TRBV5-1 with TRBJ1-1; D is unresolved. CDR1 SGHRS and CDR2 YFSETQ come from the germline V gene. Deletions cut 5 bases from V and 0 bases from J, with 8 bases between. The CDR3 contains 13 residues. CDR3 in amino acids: CASRGRLNTEAFF. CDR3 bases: TGCGCCAGCAGGGGCAGGCTGAACACTGAAGCTTTCTTT.

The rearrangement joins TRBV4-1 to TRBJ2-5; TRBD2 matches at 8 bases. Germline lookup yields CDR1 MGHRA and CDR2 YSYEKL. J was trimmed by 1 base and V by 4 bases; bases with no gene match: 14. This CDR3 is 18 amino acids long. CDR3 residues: CASSPSLLAGGGQETQYF. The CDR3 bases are TGCGCCAGCAGCCCATCCCTATTGGCGGGGGGAGGCCAAGAGACCCAGTACTTC.

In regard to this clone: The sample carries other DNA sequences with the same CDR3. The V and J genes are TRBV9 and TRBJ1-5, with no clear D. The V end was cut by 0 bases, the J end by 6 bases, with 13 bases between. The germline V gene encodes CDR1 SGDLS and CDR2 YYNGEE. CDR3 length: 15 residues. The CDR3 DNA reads TGTGCCAGCAGCGTAGGAGGAGTAGGTGGTCAGCCCCAGCATTTT. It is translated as CASSVGGVGGQPQHF.

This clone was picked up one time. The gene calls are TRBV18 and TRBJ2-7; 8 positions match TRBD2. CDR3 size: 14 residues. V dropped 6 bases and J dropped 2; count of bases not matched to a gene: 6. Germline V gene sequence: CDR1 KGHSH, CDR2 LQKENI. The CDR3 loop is CASSRGGSTYEQYF. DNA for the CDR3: TGTGCCAGCTCCCGGGGGGGTTCGACCTACGAGCAGTACTTC.

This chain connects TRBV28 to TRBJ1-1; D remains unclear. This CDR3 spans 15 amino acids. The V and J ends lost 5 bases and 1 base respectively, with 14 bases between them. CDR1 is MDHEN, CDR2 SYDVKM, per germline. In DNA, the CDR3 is TGTGCCAGCAGTGGCCCGGGTCTCACGAACACTGAAGCTTTCTTT. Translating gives CASSGPGLTNTEAFF.

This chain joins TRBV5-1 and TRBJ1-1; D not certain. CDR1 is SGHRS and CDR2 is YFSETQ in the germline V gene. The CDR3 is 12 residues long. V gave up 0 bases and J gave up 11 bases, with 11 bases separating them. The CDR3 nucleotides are TGCGCCAGCAGCTTGGAGATGGGCAGGGCTTTCTTT. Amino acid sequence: CASSLEMGRAFF.

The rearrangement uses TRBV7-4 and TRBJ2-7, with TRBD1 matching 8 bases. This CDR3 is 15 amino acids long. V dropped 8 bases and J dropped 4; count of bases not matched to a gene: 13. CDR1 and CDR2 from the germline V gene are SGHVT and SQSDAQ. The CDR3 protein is CASPPPPGGGYEQYF. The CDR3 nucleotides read TGTGCCAGCCCCCCCCCGCCAGGGGGCGGATACGAGCAGTACTTC.

This CDR3 reads CASSPETWRQQDTGELFF. Written as DNA, the CDR3 is TGTGCCAGCTCACCGGAGACCTGGAGGCAGCAAGACACCGGGGAGCTGTTTTTT. The rearrangement uses TRBV18 and TRBJ2-2; maybe TRBD2 (5 bases). This CDR3 region has 18 residues. Germline V gene sequence: CDR1 KGHSH, CDR2 LQKENI. Trimming cost V 3 bases and J 3 bases, with 20 bases left between them.

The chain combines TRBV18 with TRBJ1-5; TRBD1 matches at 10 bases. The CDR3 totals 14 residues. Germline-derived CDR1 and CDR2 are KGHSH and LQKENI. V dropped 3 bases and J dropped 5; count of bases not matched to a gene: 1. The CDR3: CASSPGTGDQPQHF. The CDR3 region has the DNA TGTGCCAGCTCACCGGGGACAGGGGATCAGCCCCAGCATTTT.

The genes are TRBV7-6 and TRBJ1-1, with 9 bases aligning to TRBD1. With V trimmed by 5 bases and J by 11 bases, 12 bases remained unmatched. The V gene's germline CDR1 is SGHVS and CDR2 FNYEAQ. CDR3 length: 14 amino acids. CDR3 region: CASSHRDREVAAFF. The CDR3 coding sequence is TGTGCCAGCAGCCACCGGGACAGGGAGGTGGCCGCTTTCTTT.

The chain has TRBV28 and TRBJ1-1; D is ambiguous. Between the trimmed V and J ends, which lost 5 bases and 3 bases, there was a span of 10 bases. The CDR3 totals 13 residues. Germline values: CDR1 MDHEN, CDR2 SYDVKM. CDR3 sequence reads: CASSPDGHTEAFF. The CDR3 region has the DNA TGTGCCAGCAGTCCCGATGGGCACACTGAAGCTTTCTTT. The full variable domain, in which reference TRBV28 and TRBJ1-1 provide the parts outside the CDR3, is DVKVTQSSRYLVKRTGEKVFLECVQDMDHENMFWYRQDPGLGLRLIYFSYDVKMKEKGDIPEGYSVSREKKERFSLILESASTNQTSMYLCASSPDGHTEAFFGQGTRLTVV.

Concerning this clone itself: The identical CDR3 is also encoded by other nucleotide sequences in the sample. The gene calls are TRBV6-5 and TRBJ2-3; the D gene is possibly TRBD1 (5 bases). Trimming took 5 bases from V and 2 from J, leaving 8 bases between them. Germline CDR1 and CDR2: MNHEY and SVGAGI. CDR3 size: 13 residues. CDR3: CASSLTDTDTQYF. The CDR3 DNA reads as TGTGCCAGCAGTCTGACAGACACAGATACGCAGTATTTT.

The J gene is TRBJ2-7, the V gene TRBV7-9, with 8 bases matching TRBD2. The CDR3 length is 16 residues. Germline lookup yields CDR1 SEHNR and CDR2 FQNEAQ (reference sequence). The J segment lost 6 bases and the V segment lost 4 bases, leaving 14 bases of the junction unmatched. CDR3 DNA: TGTGCCAGCAGCTGGCCGAGCGAGCGGGCGGGGGGCGAGCAGTACTTC. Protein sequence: CASSWPSERAGGEQYF. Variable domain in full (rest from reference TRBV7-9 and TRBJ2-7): DTGVSQNPRHKITKRGQNVTFRCDPISEHNRLYWYRQTLGQGPEFLTYFQNEAQLEKSRLLSDRFSAERPKGSFSTLEIQRTEQGDSAMYLCASSWPSERAGGEQYFGPGTRLTVT.

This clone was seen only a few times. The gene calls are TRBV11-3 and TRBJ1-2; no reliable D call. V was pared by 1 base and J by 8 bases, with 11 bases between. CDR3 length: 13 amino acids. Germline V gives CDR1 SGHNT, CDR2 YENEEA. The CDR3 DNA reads TGTGCCAGCAGCTTAGCAGGTGAGCTGGGCTACACCTTC. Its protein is CASSLAGELGYTF.

CDR3 loop: CASSWSRTGGNTIYF. In nucleotides, the CDR3 is TGTGCCAGCAGTTGGAGTCGGACAGGGGGAAACACCATATATTTT. The chain has TRBV6-5 and TRBJ1-3, with 8 bases matching TRBD1. CDR1 and CDR2 from the germline V gene are MNHEY and SVGAGI. CDR3 length: 15 amino acids. Trimming at V came to 4 bases and at J to 4 bases, leaving 6 bases not matched to a gene.

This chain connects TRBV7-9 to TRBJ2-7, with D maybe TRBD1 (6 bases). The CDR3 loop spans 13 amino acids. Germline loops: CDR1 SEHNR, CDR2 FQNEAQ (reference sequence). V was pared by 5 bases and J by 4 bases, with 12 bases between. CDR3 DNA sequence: TGTGCCAGCAGCAGGGACATACCATACGAGCAGTACTTC. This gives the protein CASSRDIPYEQYF.

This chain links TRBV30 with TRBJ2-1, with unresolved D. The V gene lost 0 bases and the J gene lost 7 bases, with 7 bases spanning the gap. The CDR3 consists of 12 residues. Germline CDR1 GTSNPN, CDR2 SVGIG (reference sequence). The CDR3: CAWSVSGNEQFF. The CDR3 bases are TGTGCCTGGAGTGTTTCCGGGAATGAGCAGTTCTTC.